These 14 T cell receptor beta chains share one sample of origin, sequenced in a study of blood T cell repertoires in COVID-19. Using immunoSEQ multiplex PCR, the repertoire was profiled, and TCRdb retains in-frame clones only, with some absent. The profile covers around 100,000 clones, with roughly nine tenths appearing a single time and about 30% taken by the ten largest. Sequencing used peripheral blood. The receptors come from a woman older than 75 with acute or convalescent COVID-19.

This clone appeared a few times. V gene TRBV2 combines with J gene TRBJ1-5; D possibly corresponds to TRBD1 (6 bases). The germline V and J ends were trimmed by 8 bases and 5 bases, with 19 bases remaining between them. Germline CDR1 reads SNHLY; CDR2 reads FYNNEI. This CDR3 spans 15 amino acids. CDR3 region: CASGSGGGVYQPQHF. CDR3 bases: TGTGCCAGCGGGAGTGGGGGGGGCGTTTATCAGCCCCAGCATTTT. The full variable domain, its missing parts supplied by reference TRBV2 and TRBJ1-5, is EPEVTQTPSHQVTQMGQEVILRCVPISNHLYFYWYRQILGQKVEFLVSFYNNEISEKSEIFDDQFSVERPDGSNFTLKIRSTKLEDSAMYFCASGSGGGVYQPQHFGDGTRLSIL.

This rearrangement joins TRBV6-5 to TRBJ1-5; TRBD1 might be the D (6 bases). Germline CDR1 MNHEY, CDR2 SVGAGI. CDR3 length equals 14 residues. The ends were cut back, 6 bases at V and 2 bases at J, with 11 bases in the middle. The CDR3 DNA reads TGTGCCAGCAGGGGGGGGCAGGGCAATCAGCCCCAGCATTTT. It codes for CASRGGQGNQPQHF.

The chain joins TRBV7-3 to TRBJ2-3; TRBD2 agrees at 16 bases. This CDR3 contains 19 residues. V lost 5 bases to trimming and J lost 3 bases; unmatched junction nucleotides: 11. Germline CDR1 is SGHTA and CDR2 is FQGTGA. The CDR3 protein is CASSLGTSGGAGKTDTQYF. The CDR3 nucleotides are TGTGCCAGCAGCCTAGGGACTAGCGGGGGGGCCGGGAAAACAGATACGCAGTATTTT.

V and J are TRBV9 and TRBJ1-3; possibly TRBD1 for D (5 bases). Germline V gene data show CDR1 as SGDLS and CDR2 as YYNGEE. The CDR3 extends over 14 amino acids. V lost 6 bases and J lost 2, with 12 bases in between. The CDR3 DNA reads as TGTGCCAGCAACGTCGGGGGAACTGGAAACACCATATATTTT. Translation gives CASNVGGTGNTIYF.

The rearrangement joins TRBV27 to TRBJ2-3; D may be TRBD2 (6 bases). The CDR3 extends over 16 amino acids. CDR1 is MNHEY, CDR2 SMNVEV, per germline (reference sequence). Deletions cut 2 bases from V and 2 bases from J, with 14 bases between. CDR3 residues: CASSLNLGGFTDTQYF. CDR3 nucleotides: TGTGCCAGCAGTTTAAATCTGGGGGGATTCACAGATACGCAGTATTTT.

The CDR3 loop is CASSLAPLGSYEQYF. In DNA form, the CDR3 reads TGTGCCAGCAGCTTAGCCCCACTAGGTTCCTACGAGCAGTACTTC. V gene TRBV7-2 combines with J gene TRBJ2-7; tentatively, D is TRBD2 (5 bases). The CDR3 sequence is 15 residues long. Germline V gene data show CDR1 as SGHTA and CDR2 as FQGNSA. V dropped 0 bases and J dropped 1 base, with 10 bases sitting between them.

This chain connects TRBV24-1 to TRBJ1-2; TRBD1 is a possible D gene (6 bases). The germline CDR1 and CDR2 sequences are KGHDR and SFDVKD. The CDR3 spans 14 residues. Trimming shortened V by 5 bases and J by 4 bases, and 13 bases separated the two germline ends. CDR3 sequence reads: CATSALDRTYGYTF. The CDR3 nucleotides read TGTGCCACCAGTGCCCTGGACAGAACCTATGGCTACACCTTC.

This chain uses TRBV5-5 with TRBJ2-1; D is ambiguous. There are 16 residues in the CDR3. With 0 bases removed from V and 0 bases from J, the gap between germline ends came to 10 bases. Germline V gives CDR1 SGHKS, CDR2 YYEKEE (reference sequence). The CDR3 loop is CASSLDPWSSYNEQFF. CDR3 nucleotides: TGTGCCAGCAGCTTGGACCCCTGGAGCTCCTACAATGAGCAGTTCTTC.

The chain has TRBV6-5 and TRBJ1-2; 7 bases fit TRBD1. Germline CDR1 is MNHEY and CDR2 is SVGAGI. V lost 5 bases to trimming and J lost 4 bases; unmatched junction nucleotides: 7. The CDR3 is 14 amino acids. The CDR3 coding sequence is TGTGCCAGCAGTCCCGACAGGGAACGCTATGGCTACACCTTC. This codes for CASSPDRERYGYTF.

The sample holds one count of this clone. This chain joins TRBV4-2 and TRBJ1-1; no reliable D call. Germline V lookup: CDR1 LGHNA, CDR2 YNFKEQ. V was pared by 3 bases and J by 8 bases, with 16 bases between. CDR3 length: 14 amino acids. This chain's CDR3 is CASSQGKNPHEAFF. The CDR3 DNA sequence: TGTGCCAGCAGCCAGGGCAAGAATCCCCACGAAGCTTTCTTT.

The chain combines TRBV27 with TRBJ1-6; 8 positions match TRBD1. The CDR3 has 17 residues. Germline CDR1 is MNHEY and CDR2 is SMNVEV (reference sequence). V dropped 7 bases and J dropped 9; count of bases not matched to a gene: 17. As DNA, the CDR3 is TGTGCCAGCACCCACCGCTCCAACAGGGGGATTGGTTCACCCCTCCACTTT. Translation gives CASTHRSNRGIGSPLHF.

The gene calls are TRBV28 and TRBJ1-1, with 9 nucleotides matching TRBD1. The V and J ends lost 6 bases and 8 bases, in that order; junction bases with no gene match: 10. The germline V gene has CDR1 MDHEN and CDR2 SYDVKM. The CDR3 covers 14 residues. The CDR3 region has the DNA TGTGCCAGCAGACGAACAGGGGGCGGAGGAGAAGCTTTCTTT. Encoded protein: CASRRTGGGGEAFF.

The V call is TRBV5-1, the J call TRBJ2-7, with D perhaps TRBD2 (6 bases). Trimming pared 5 bases from V and 0 bases from J, leaving 12 bases between. Germline V gene lookup returns CDR1 SGHRS and CDR2 YFSETQ. The CDR3 totals 14 residues. The CDR3 region is CASSRGTVSYEQYF. The DNA for the CDR3 is TGCGCCAGCAGTCGCGGGACGGTCTCCTACGAGCAGTACTTC. The variable domain in full, completed from reference TRBV5-1 and TRBJ2-7, reads KAGVTQTPRYLIKTRGQQVTLSCSPISGHRSVSWYQQTPGQGLQFLFEYFSETQRNKGNFPGRFSGRQFSNSRSEMNVSTLELGDSALYLCASSRGTVSYEQYFGPGTRLTVT.

This rearrangement joins TRBV7-2 to TRBJ1-2, with D perhaps TRBD1 (5 bases). Trimming took 5 bases from V and 4 from J, leaving 17 bases between them. The CDR3 is made up of 15 amino acids. From germline, CDR1 is SGHTA and CDR2 FQGNSA. CDR3 protein: CASSSGGTGPYGYTF. The CDR3 DNA reads TGTGCCAGCAGCAGTGGGGGGACCGGTCCCTATGGCTACACCTTC.